This T cell receptor beta chain is drawn from a study of metastatic and nonmetastatic thyroid tumors. About the research overall: Malignant thyroid and benign thyroid patients provided blood and tumor or nodule tissue whose repertoires were compared. Points from the study as a whole: Versus benign nodules, malignant thyroid tumors reportedly had significantly higher TCR beta diversity, in blood and tumor.

Per the original methods: CDR3 was compared across clinicopathological groups, and the resulting differences were used to build a distant-metastasis classifier for papillary thyroid cancer. TCRdb re-called the PCR reads through MiXCR. These V and J calls rely on TCRdb rather than the paper's analysis. Among around 44,000 clones listed, 28% were seen once. None of the patients had undergone any treatment ahead of thyroid surgery. This CDR3 is 15 amino acids long. Trimming stripped 7 bases from V and 5 bases from J, with 17 bases between. Per germline, CDR1 MNHEY and CDR2 SMNVEV (reference sequence). Turning to this clone: No antigen is known for it.

The sample taken for sequencing was blood. This sequence joins TRBV27 and TRBJ1-4, with a weak D call TRBD1 (5 bases). The TCR originated in a male donor with papillary thyroid cancer or a benign thyroid nodule (not recorded which). Some clones in this sample may be carry-over from other donors' samples. The CDR3 DNA sequence: TGTGCCAGCAAAGCATCGGGGGTGACGAATGAAAAACTGTTTTTT. Its translation: CASKASGVTNEKLFF.